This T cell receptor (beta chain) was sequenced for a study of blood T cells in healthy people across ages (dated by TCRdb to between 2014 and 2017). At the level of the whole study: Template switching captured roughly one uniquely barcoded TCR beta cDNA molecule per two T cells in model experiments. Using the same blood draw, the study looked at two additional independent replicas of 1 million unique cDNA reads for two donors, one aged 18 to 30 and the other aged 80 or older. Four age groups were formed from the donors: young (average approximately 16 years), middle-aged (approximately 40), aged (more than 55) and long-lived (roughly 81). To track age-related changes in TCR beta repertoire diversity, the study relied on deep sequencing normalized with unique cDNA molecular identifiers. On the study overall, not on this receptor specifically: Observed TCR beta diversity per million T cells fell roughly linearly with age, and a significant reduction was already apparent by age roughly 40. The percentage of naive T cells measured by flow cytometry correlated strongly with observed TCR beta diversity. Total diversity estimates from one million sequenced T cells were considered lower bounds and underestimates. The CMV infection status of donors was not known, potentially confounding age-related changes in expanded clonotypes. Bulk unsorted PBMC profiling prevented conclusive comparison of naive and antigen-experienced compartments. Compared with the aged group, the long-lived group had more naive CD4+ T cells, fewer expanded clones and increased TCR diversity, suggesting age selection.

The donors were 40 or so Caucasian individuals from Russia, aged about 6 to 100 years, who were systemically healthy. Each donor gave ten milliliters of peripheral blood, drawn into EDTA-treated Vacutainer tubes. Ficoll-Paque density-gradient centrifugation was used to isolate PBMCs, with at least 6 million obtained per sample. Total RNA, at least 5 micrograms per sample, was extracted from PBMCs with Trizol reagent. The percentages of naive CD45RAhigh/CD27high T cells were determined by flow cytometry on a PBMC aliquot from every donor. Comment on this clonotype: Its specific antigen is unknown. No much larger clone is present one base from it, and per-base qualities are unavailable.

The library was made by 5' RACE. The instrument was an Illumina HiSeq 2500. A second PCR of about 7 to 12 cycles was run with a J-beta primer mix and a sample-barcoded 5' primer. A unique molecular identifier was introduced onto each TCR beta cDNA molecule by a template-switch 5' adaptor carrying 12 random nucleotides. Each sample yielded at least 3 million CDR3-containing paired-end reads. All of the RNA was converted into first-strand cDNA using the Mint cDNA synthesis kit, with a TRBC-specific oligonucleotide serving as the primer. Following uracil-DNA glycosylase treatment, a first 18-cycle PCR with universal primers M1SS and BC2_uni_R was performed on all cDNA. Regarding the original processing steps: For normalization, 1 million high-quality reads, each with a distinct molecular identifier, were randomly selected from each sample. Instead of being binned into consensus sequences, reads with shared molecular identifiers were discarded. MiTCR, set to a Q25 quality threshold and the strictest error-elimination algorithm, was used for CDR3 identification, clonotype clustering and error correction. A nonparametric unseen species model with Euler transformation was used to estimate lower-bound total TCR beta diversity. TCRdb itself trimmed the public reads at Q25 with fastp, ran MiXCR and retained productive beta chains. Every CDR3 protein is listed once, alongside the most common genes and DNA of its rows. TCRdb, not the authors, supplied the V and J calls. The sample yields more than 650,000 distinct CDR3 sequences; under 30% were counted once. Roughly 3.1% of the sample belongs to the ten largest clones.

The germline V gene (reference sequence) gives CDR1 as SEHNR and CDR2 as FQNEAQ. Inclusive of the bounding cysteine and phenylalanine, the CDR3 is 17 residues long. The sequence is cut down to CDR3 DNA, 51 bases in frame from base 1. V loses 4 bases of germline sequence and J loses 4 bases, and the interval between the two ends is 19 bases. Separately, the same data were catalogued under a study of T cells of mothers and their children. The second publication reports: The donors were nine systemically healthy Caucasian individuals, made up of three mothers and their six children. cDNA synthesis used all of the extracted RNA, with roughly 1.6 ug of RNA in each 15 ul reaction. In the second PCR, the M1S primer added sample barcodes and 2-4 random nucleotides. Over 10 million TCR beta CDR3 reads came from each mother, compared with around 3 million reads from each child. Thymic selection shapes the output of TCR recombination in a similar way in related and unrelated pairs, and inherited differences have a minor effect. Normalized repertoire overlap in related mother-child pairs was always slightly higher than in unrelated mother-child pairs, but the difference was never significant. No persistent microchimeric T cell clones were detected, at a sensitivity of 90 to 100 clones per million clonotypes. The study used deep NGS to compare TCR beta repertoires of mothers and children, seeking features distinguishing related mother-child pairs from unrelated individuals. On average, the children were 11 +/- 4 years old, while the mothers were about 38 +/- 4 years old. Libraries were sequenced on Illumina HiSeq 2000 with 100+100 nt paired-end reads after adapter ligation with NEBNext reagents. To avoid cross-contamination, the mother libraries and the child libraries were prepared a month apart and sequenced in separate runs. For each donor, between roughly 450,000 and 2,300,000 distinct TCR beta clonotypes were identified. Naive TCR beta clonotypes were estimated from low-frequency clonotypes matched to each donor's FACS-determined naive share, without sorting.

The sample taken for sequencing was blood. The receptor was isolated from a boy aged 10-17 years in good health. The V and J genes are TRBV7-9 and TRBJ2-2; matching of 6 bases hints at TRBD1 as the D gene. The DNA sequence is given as TGTGCCAGCAGCTCAACTGCCAGGGGTAGAATCACCGGGGAGCTGTTTTTT. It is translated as CASSSTARGRITGELFF.